The present T cell receptor (beta chain) was sequenced within a study of T-cell memory formation after mild COVID-19. Germline-derived CDR1 and CDR2 are KGHDR and SFDVKD. CDR3 length: 15 residues. The V segment lost 4 bases and the J segment 2 bases; nucleotides outside the gene matches: 2. This clonotype was seen more than once but under ten times. Its cognate antigen is unknown. TCRdb reanalysed the 5' RACE reads using MiXCR and keeps one entry per CDR3 protein. The profile shows about 140,000 distinct CDR3 sequences, roughly 13% of them singletons. Findings and limits, study-wide: The SARS-CoV-2 specificity of second-wave clones reaching peak at day 37 remained unverified.

Sequencing was performed on PBMCs or a T cell subset sorted from them (not recorded which). This TCR was sampled from an adult woman who had mild COVID-19 (a few samples of this study predate the infection). Cell type and time point are not known. The chain couples TRBV24-1 to TRBJ2-7, with TRBD2 identical over 12 bases. The CDR3, as DNA: TGTGCCACCAGTGAAGGACTAGCGGGGCCCTACGAGCAGTACTTC. Translating it yields CATSEGLAGPYEQYF.